This T cell receptor (beta chain) comes out of a study of beta chain features in type 1 diabetes. General study points: Patients with type 1 diabetes carried fewer insertions and had more deletions at their VDJ junctions. The influence of HLA type on TCRB rearrangement stayed undetermined. Significant though moderate, a shortening of TCRB CDR3s appeared in all four CD4+ subsets of Type 1 diabetes patients.

This clone was counted a few times. Its antigen is still unknown. Purity above 95% was achieved in all sorted populations. TCRB transcripts that were expressed got sequenced, as all of the isolated RNA had been reverse transcribed. Only in-frame clones appear in the TCRdb table, and some are missing; sequencing was by immunoSEQ multiplex PCR. The repertoire has about 930,000 clones, roughly 15% of them found once; the top ten carry around 0.02%. Germline V gene lookup returns CDR1 LGHNA and CDR2 YSLEER. J gave up 1 base and V 2 bases, and 10 bases lay outside the gene matches. The CDR3 totals 17 residues.

Specimen: naive CD4+ T cells from blood. This TCR was sampled from a woman under 30 in good health. V and J are TRBV4-3 and TRBJ2-7; 8 bases line up with TRBD1. The CDR3 reads CASSQPPFGTGSYEQYF. CDR3 nucleotide sequence: TGCGCCAGCAGCCAACCGCCCTTCGGGACAGGTTCCTACGAGCAGTACTTC.